What follows is one T cell receptor beta chain and its context. This sample is part of a study of blood T cell repertoires in COVID-19. At the level of the study: Sites in the United States, Italy and Spain provided acute and convalescent COVID-19 samples. Sample material is recorded as cDNA or gDNA derived from T cells, B-cell-depleted T cells, or PBMCs.

Per the original data handling: Reference gene primers were amplified, and this amplification served to estimate nucleated cell counts. TCRdb keeps only in-frame clones here, not all; method: immunoSEQ multiplex PCR. For V, J and clone size, that table is used; D and trimming come from the DNA. The top ten hold over 9.5% of the sample, which has some 130,000 clones, more than 75% seen once. Losses at the gene ends were 1 base for V and 9 bases for J; bases not matched to a gene: 4. The germline V gene encodes CDR1 MGHRA and CDR2 YSYEKL. The CDR3 contains 15 residues. This receptor was taken from a man aged 55 to 70 who had recovered from COVID-19. The J gene is TRBJ2-1, the V gene TRBV4-1, with TRBD2 matching over 12 bases. What was sequenced was peripheral blood. CDR3 sequence: CASSQGLAGVGEQFF. CDR3 nucleotide sequence: TGCGCCAGCAGCCAAGGACTAGCGGGAGTCGGTGAGCAGTTCTTC.